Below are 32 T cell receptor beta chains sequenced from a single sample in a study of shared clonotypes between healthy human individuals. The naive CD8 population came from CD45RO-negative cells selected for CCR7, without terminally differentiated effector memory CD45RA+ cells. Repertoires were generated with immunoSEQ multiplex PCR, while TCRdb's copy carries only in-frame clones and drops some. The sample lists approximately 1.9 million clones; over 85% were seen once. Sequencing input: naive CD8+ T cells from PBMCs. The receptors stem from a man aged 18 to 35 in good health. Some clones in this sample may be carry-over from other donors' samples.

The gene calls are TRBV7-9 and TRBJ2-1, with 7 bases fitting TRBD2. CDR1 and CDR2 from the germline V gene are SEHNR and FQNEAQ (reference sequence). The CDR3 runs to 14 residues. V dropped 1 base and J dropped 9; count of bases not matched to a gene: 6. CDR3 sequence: CASSLVAGDSEQFF. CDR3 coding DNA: TGTGCCAGCAGCTTAGTGGCGGGAGACAGTGAGCAGTTCTTC.

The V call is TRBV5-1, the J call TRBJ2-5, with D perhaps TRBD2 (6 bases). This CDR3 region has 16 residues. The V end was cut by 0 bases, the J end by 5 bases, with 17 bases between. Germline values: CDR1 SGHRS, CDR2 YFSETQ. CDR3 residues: CASSLGLDYLGETQYF. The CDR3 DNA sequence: TGCGCCAGCAGCTTGGGTTTGGACTACCTAGGGGAGACCCAGTACTTC.

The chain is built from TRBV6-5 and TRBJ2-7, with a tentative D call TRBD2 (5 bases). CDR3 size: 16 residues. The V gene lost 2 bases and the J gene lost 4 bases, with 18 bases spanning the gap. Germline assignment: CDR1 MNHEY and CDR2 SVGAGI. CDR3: CASSYTVKSSWYEQYF. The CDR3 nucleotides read TGTGCCAGCAGTTACACCGTTAAGTCTAGCTGGTACGAGCAGTACTTC.

This CDR3 reads CASSLRAFRGAKNIQYF. The CDR3, as DNA: TGTGCCAGCAGCTTGAGGGCTTTTCGGGGGGCCAAAAACATTCAGTACTTC. The chain carries TRBV5-8 and TRBJ2-4, with a possible D match to TRBD2 (6 bases). The CDR3 is 17 amino acids. In germline, CDR1 is SGHTS, CDR2 YDEGEE. Trimming pared 1 base from V and 1 base from J, leaving 15 bases between.

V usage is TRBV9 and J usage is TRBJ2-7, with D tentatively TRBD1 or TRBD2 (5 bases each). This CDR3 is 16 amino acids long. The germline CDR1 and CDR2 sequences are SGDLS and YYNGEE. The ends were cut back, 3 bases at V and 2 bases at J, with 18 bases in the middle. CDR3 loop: CASSAGRERAAYEQYF. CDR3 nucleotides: TGTGCCAGCAGCGCCGGCAGGGAGAGGGCAGCCTACGAGCAGTACTTC.

CDR3 nucleotide sequence: TGTGCCAGCAGCTTTATGACCGGAGAGCAGTACTTC. It yields the protein CASSFMTGEQYF. The rearrangement links TRBV5-8 to TRBJ2-7; no definite D call. Deletions cut 2 bases from V and 7 bases from J, with 10 bases between. The CDR3 loop spans 12 amino acids. Per the germline V gene, CDR1 is SGHTS and CDR2 is YDEGEE.

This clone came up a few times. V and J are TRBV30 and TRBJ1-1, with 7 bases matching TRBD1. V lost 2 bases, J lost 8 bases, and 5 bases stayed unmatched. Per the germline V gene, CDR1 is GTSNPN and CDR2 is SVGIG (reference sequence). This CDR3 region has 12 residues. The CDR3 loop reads CAWSPPGQEAFF. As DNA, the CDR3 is TGTGCCTGGAGTCCCCCGGGACAGGAAGCTTTCTTT.

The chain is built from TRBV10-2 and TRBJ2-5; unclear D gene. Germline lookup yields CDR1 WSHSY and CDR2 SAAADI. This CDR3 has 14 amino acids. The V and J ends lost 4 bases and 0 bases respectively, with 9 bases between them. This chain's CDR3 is CASSGVRYQETQYF. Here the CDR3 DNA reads TGCGCCAGCAGTGGAGTCCGATACCAAGAGACCCAGTACTTC.

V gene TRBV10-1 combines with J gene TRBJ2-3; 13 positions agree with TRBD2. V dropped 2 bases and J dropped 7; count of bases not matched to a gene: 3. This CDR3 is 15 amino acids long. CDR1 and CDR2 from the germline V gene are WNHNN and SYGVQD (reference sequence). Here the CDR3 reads CASSEGTSGMNTQYF. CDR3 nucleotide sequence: TGCGCCAGCAGTGAGGGGACTAGCGGGATGAATACGCAGTATTTT.

The CDR3 spells CASTPTGGNDREAFF. CDR3 DNA: TGTGCCAGCACCCCGACAGGGGGAAACGACCGTGAAGCTTTCTTT. The chain carries TRBV7-9 and TRBJ1-1; 9 bases match TRBD1. Per the germline V gene, CDR1 is SEHNR and CDR2 is FQNEAQ (reference sequence). This CDR3 is 15 amino acids long. Trimming took 7 bases from V and 7 from J; bases not matched to a gene: 13.

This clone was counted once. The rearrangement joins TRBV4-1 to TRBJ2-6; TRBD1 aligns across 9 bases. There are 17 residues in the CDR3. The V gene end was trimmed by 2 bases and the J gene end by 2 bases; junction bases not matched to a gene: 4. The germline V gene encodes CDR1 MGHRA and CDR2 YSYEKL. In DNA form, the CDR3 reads TGCGCCAGCAGCCAAAAACAGGGGGCCCCTGGGGCCAACGTCCTGACTTTC. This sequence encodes CASSQKQGAPGANVLTF.

DNA for the CDR3: TGTGCCAGCAGTGATCCAGTGGGGGATCCCACAGATACGCAGTATTTT. It yields the protein CASSDPVGDPTDTQYF. The V call is TRBV7-6, the J call TRBJ2-3, with D perhaps given as TRBD1 or TRBD2 (5 bases each). The germline V and J ends were trimmed by 6 bases and 2 bases, with 18 bases remaining between them. Germline V CDR1 and CDR2: SGHVS, FNYEAQ. This CDR3 comprises 16 residues.

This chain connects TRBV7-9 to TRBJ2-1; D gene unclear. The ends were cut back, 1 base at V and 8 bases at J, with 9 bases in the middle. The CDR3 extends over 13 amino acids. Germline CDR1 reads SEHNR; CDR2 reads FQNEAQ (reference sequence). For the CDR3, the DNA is TGTGCCAGCAGCTTAGTTATCCAGGATGAGCAGTTCTTC. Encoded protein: CASSLVIQDEQFF.

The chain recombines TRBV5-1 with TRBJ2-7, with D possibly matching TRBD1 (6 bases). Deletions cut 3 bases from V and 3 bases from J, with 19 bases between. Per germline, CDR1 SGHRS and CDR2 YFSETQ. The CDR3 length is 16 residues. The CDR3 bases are TGCGCCAGCAGCTCGAGGCCGGGGCTAGGGGGCTACGAGCAGTACTTC. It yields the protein CASSSRPGLGGYEQYF.

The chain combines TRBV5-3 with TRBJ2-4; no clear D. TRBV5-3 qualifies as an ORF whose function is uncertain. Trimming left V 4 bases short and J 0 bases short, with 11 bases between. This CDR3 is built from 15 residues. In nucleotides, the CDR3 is TGTGCCAGAAGCGCAACGGACCTAGCCAAAAACATTCAGTACTTC. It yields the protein CARSATDLAKNIQYF.

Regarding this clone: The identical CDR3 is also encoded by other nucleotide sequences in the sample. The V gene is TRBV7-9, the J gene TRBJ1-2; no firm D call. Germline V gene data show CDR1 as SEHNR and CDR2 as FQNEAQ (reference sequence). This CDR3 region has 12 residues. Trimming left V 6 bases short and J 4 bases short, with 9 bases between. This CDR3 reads CASSPEGYGYTF. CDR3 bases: TGTGCCAGCAGTCCAGAGGGCTATGGCTACACCTTC.

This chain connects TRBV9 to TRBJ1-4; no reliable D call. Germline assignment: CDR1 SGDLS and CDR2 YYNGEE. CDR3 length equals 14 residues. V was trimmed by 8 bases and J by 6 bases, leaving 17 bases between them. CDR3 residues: CASSPSREDEKLFF. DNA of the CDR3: TGTGCCAGTAGCCCTTCTCGGGAGGATGAAAAACTGTTTTTT.

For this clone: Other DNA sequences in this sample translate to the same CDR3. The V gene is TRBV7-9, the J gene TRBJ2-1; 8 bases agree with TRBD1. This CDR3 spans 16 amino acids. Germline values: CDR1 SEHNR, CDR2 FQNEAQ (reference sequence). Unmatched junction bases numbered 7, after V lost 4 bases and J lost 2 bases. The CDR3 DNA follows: TGTGCCAGCAGCTCAGGACAGGGTCGACCCTACAATGAGCAGTTCTTC. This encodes CASSSGQGRPYNEQFF.

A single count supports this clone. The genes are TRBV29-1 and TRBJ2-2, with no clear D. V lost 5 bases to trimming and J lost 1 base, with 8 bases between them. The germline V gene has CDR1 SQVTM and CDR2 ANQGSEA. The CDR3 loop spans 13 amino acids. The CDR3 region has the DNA TGCAGCGTTCAAATTGTGAACACCGGGGAGCTGTTTTTT. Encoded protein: CSVQIVNTGELFF.

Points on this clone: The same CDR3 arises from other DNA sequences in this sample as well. This CDR3 is CASSIQGAKNIQYF. The CDR3 coding sequence is TGTGCCAGCAGCATACAGGGAGCCAAAAACATTCAGTACTTC. V is TRBV28 and J is TRBJ2-4; TRBD1 might be the D (6 bases). Trimming cost V 6 bases and J 0 bases, with 9 bases left between them. The germline gives CDR1 MDHEN, CDR2 SYDVKM. The CDR3 loop spans 14 amino acids.

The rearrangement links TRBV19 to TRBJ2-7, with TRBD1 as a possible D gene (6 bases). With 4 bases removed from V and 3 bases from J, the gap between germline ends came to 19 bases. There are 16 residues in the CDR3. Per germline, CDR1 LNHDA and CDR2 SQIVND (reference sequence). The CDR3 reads CASSRRDTGWVYEQYF. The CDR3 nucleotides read TGTGCCAGTAGTAGAAGGGATACAGGGTGGGTCTACGAGCAGTACTTC. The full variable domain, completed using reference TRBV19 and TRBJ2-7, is DGGITQSPKYLFRKEGQNVTLSCEQNLNHDAMYWYRQDPGQGLRLIYYSQIVNDFQKGDIAEGYSVSREKKESFPLTVTSAQKNPTAFYLCASSRRDTGWVYEQYFGPGTRLTVT.

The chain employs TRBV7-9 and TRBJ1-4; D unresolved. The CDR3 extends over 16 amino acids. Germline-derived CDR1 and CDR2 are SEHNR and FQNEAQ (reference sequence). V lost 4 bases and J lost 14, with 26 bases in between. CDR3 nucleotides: TGTGCCAGCAGCTCCACTCGAGCCCTTCGGGGAGAAGGGCTGTTTTTT. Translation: CASSSTRALRGEGLFF.

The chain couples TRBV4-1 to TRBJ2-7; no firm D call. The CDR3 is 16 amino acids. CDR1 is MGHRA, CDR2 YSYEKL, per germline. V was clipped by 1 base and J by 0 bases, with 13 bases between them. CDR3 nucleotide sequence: TGCGCCAGCAGCCAAGGAGACACTTTAGGCTCCTACGAGCAGTACTTC. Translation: CASSQGDTLGSYEQYF.

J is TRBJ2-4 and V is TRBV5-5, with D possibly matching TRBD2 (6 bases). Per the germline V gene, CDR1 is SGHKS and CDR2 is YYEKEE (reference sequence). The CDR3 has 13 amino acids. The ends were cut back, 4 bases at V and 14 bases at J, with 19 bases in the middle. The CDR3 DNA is TGTGCCAGCAGCCTAGACCTAGGGACTCCCAAGTACTTC. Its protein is CASSLDLGTPKYF.

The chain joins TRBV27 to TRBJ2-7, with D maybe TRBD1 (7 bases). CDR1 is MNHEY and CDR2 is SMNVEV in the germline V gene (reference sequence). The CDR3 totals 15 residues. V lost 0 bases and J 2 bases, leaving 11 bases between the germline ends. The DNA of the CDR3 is TGTGCCAGCAGTTTATCGGGCAGGGGGGCCTACGAGCAGTACTTC. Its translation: CASSLSGRGAYEQYF.

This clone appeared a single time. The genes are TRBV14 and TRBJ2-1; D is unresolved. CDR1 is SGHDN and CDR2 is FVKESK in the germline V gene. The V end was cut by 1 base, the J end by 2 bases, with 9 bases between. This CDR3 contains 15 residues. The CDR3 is CASSQGKRPYNEQFF. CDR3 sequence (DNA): TGTGCCAGCAGCCAAGGGAAGCGACCCTACAATGAGCAGTTCTTC.

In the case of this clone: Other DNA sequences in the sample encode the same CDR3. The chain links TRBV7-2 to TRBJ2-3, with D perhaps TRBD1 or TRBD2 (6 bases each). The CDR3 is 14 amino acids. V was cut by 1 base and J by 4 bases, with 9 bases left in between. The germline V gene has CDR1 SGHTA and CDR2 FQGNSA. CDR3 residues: CASSLVGGADTQYF. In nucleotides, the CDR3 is TGTGCCAGCAGCTTAGTCGGGGGCGCAGATACGCAGTATTTT.

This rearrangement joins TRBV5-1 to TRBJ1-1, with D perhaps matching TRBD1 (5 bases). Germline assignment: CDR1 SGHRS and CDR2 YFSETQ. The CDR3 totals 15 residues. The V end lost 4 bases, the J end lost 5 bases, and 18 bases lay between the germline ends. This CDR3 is CASSPETLRETEAFF. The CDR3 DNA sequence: TGCGCCAGCAGCCCCGAAACGCTCAGGGAAACTGAAGCTTTCTTT. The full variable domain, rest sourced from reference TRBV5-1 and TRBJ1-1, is KAGVTQTPRYLIKTRGQQVTLSCSPISGHRSVSWYQQTPGQGLQFLFEYFSETQRNKGNFPGRFSGRQFSNSRSEMNVSTLELGDSALYLCASSPETLRETEAFFGQGTRLTVV.

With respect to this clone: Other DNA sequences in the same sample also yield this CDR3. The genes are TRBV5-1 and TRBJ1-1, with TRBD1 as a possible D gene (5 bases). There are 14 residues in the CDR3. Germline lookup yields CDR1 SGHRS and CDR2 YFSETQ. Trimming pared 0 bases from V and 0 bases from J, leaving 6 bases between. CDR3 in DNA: TGCGCCAGCAGCTTGGGGGGCATGAACACTGAAGCTTTCTTT. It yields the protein CASSLGGMNTEAFF.

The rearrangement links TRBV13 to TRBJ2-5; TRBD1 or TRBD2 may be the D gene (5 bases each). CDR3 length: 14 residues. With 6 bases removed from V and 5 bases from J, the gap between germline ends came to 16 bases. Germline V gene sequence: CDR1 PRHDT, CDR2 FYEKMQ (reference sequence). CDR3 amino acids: CASRPRMGTETQYF. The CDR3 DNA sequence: TGTGCCAGCAGACCTCGAATGGGGACGGAGACCCAGTACTTC.

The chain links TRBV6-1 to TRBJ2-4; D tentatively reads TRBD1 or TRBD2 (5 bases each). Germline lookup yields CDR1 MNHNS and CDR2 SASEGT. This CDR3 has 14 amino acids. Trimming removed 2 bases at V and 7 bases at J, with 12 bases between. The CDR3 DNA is TGTGCCAGCAGTGAACTGGGATGGGGGAACATTCAGTACTTC. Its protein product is CASSELGWGNIQYF.

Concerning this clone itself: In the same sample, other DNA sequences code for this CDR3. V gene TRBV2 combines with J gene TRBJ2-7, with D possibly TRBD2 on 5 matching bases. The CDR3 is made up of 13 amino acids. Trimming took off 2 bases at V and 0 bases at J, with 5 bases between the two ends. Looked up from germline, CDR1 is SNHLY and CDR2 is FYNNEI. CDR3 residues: CASSERDSYEQYF. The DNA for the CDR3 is TGTGCCAGCAGTGAACGGGACTCCTACGAGCAGTACTTC.